The rows below give T cell receptor beta chains drawn from one sample of a study of control samples from healthy donors and cancer patients. Repertoires were generated with immunoSEQ multiplex PCR, while TCRdb's copy carries only in-frame clones and drops some. The profile covers around 100,000 clones, with approximately 90% appearing a single time and approximately 19% taken by the ten largest. Material: PBMCs. Receptor source: a man aged 55 to 70 with lung cancer. CDR3s include the opening cysteine and the closing phenylalanine or tryptophan. The D gene is left open where the match is weak. The size field is filled for only some rows; it gives once, few, many or a size class.

v_call	clone_size	d_call	j_call	cdr3_aa	cdr3_nt
TRBV6-1	.	.	TRBJ1-6	CASSERQGMRSPLHF	TGTGCCAGCAGTGAGAGGCAGGGGATGCGTTCACCCCTCCACTTT
TRBV10-3	.	.	TRBJ1-1	CAIRKDGATEAFF	TGTGCCATCCGGAAAGATGGAGCCACTGAAGCTTTCTTT
TRBV2	.	.	TRBJ1-5	CASSEGGVMQPQHF	TGTGCCAGCAGTGAGGGGGGGGTGATGCAGCCCCAGCATTTT
TRBV12-5	few	TRBD1	TRBJ1-5	CASGLVPDGTAIERQPQHF	TGTGCTAGTGGTTTGGTACCAGACGGGACAGCCATCGAACGGCAGCCCCAGCATTTT
TRBV6-5	once	.	TRBJ1-2	CASSYSGGRNYGYTF	TGTGCCAGCAGTTACTCGGGGGGGCGGAACTATGGCTACACCTTC
TRBV10-3	.	TRBD1	TRBJ1-1	CAISSLQQGSAEAFF	TGTGCCATCAGCTCCCTCCAACAGGGGAGCGCTGAAGCTTTCTTT
TRBV24-1	.	.	TRBJ2-2	CATSGAGSRGNTGELFF	TGTGCCACCAGTGGGGCTGGTTCCCGGGGGAACACCGGGGAGCTGTTTTTT
TRBV18	.	.	TRBJ1-2	CASSPELDRPYGYTF	TGTGCCAGCTCACCCGAATTGGACAGACCCTATGGCTACACCTTC
TRBV19	.	TRBD1	TRBJ2-2	CASSGAQGAPGELFF	TGTGCCAGTAGTGGGGCACAGGGGGCACCCGGGGAGCTGTTTTTT
TRBV15	.	.	TRBJ2-5	CASRGSQETQYF	TGTGCCTCGAGAGGAAGCCAAGAGACCCAGTACTTC
TRBV27	.	TRBD1	TRBJ2-7	CASSLPGGTYEQYF	TGTGCCAGCAGTTTGCCAGGGGGCACCTACGAGCAGTACTTC
TRBV20-1	once	.	TRBJ2-7	CSAGSPYEQYF	TGCAGTGCTGGGTCTCCCTACGAGCAGTACTTC
TRBV3-1/TRBV3-2	few	.	TRBJ2-4	CASSQDGTVLAKNIQYF	TGTGCCAGCAGCCAAGATGGAACAGTTCTAGCCAAAAACATTCAGTACTTC
TRBV7-9	.	.	TRBJ2-6	CASGIKMAGANVLTF	TGTGCCAGCGGGATCAAGATGGCCGGGGCCAACGTCCTGACTTTC
TRBV6-5	.	TRBD1	TRBJ1-2	CASSQTGSNRGYTF	TGTGCCAGCAGTCAGACAGGGAGTAATCGTGGCTACACCTTC
TRBV5-8	.	.	TRBJ2-2	CASSRRWVSGAGELFF	TGTGCCAGCAGCCGGAGATGGGTGTCCGGGGCCGGGGAGCTGTTTTTT
TRBV6-5	.	TRBD1	TRBJ2-7	CASRSRGQTYEQYF	TGTGCCAGCAGAAGCCGGGGACAGACCTACGAGCAGTACTTC
TRBV5-5	.	.	TRBJ2-1	CASSPGMINEQFF	TGTGCCAGCAGCCCCGGGATGATTAATGAGCAGTTCTTC
TRBV11-1	few	.	TRBJ1-1	CASSSTLVAFF	TGTGCCAGCAGCTCCACACTAGTAGCTTTCTTT
TRBV5-1	.	TRBD1	TRBJ2-5	CASSPSRGLETQYF	TGCGCCAGCAGCCCATCCAGGGGGCTGGAGACCCAGTACTTC
TRBV5-4	.	.	TRBJ1-1	CASSSGSTSNTEAFF	TGTGCCAGCAGCTCAGGGAGTACCTCGAACACTGAAGCTTTCTTT
TRBV6-5	.	.	TRBJ1-6	CASSYSGGKNSPLHF	TGTGCCAGCAGTTACTCCGGGGGGAAGAATTCACCCCTCCACTTT
TRBV7-2	.	.	TRBJ1-5	CASSPAPTEGQPQHF	TGTGCCAGCAGCCCGGCCCCCACAGAGGGGCAGCCCCAGCATTTT
TRBV6-5	.	TRBD1	TRBJ1-1	CASKGATEAFF	TGTGCCTCCAAGGGGGCCACTGAAGCTTTCTTT
TRBV6-1	.	.	TRBJ1-1	CASSERSRSGSNTEAFF	TGTGCCAGCAGTGAACGTTCAAGGAGTGGCTCGAACACTGAAGCTTTCTTT
TRBV2	.	.	TRBJ1-1	CASSDWGGNTEAFF	TGTGCCAGCAGTGATTGGGGTGGGAACACTGAAGCTTTCTTT
TRBV2	once	TRBD1	TRBJ1-3	CASRQGATGNTIYF	TGTGCCAGCAGACAGGGGGCTACTGGAAACACCATATATTTT
TRBV27	.	.	TRBJ2-3	CASSLFAGTDTQYF	TGTGCCAGCAGCCTTTTTGCGGGAACAGATACGCAGTATTTT
TRBV5-1	.	.	TRBJ2-3	CASSFPKTRRKGGTDTQYF	TGCGCCAGCAGCTTCCCTAAGACTAGGAGAAAAGGAGGCACAGATACGCAGTATTTT